These 29 T cell receptor beta chains originate from one sample sequenced in a study of lymphopenia after photon versus proton radiotherapy. Profiled with immunoSEQ multiplex PCR; TCRdb holds only in-frame clones, not every one. This repertoire shows about 160,000 clones, less than 90% found once; its top ten account for about 4.4%. The sequenced sample was peripheral blood, obtained from a patient treated with photon-based radiotherapy. These receptors came from a man between 45 and 60 years old with gastric cancer.

The chain recombines TRBV18 with TRBJ2-7; D tentatively reads TRBD1 or TRBD2 (5 bases each). Germline-derived CDR1 and CDR2 are KGHSH and LQKENI. The CDR3 has 15 amino acids. The V end lost 2 bases, the J end lost 3 bases, and 14 bases lay between the germline ends. CDR3 DNA: TGTGCCAGCTCACCAAGAGGGGAAGTTGGCTACGAGCAGTACTTC. As protein: CASSPRGEVGYEQYF. Full variable domain (rest looked up from reference TRBV18 and TRBJ2-7): NAGVMQNPRHLVRRRGQEARLRCSPMKGHSHVYWYRQLPEEGLKFMVYLQKENIIDESGMPKERFSAEFPKEGPSILRIQQVVRGDSAAYFCASSPRGEVGYEQYFGPGTRLTVT.

The chain is built from TRBV12-2 and TRBJ2-1; the D call in the table, TRBD2, was not verified against the DNA. TRBV12-2 is deemed a pseudogene. The CDR3 consists of 16 residues. As DNA, the CDR3 is TGTGCAAGTCGCTTGGGACTAGCGGGAGGGCCCGGTGAGCAGTTCTTC. Translation: CASRLGLAGGPGEQFF.

The chain carries TRBV6-5 and TRBJ1-4; weak D call: TRBD1 (6 bases). The CDR3 length is 14 residues. Germline V gene data show CDR1 as MNHEY and CDR2 as SVGAGI. V was clipped by 5 bases and J by 4 bases, with 11 bases between them. Written as DNA, the CDR3 is TGTGCCAGCAGTCCTACAGGGTTTAATGAAAAACTGTTTTTT. Its protein product is CASSPTGFNEKLFF.

The chain couples TRBV28 to TRBJ2-7, with 7 positions matching TRBD2. Germline CDR1 MDHEN, CDR2 SYDVKM. V gave up 8 bases and J gave up 4 bases; unmatched junction bases: 8. CDR3 size: 13 residues. The CDR3 DNA follows: TGTGCCAGCCTTAAGGGAGCGGGATACGAGCAGTACTTC. Its protein product is CASLKGAGYEQYF.

The chain has TRBV28 and TRBJ2-3, with D tentatively TRBD2 (6 bases). The V gene's germline CDR1 is MDHEN and CDR2 SYDVKM. V was trimmed by 5 bases and J by 2 bases, leaving 14 bases between them. This CDR3 comprises 15 residues. CDR3 amino acids: CASSPGTHSTDTQYF. As DNA, the CDR3 is TGTGCCAGCAGTCCCGGGACTCATTCCACAGATACGCAGTATTTT.

DNA for the CDR3: TGCAGCGCAGGGACCGAGTACTATGGCTACACCTTC. Translated, it gives CSAGTEYYGYTF. The chain uses TRBV29-1 and TRBJ1-2, with D possibly matching TRBD1 (5 bases). This CDR3 region has 12 residues. Germline loops: CDR1 SQVTM, CDR2 ANQGSEA. V lost 7 bases to trimming and J lost 3 bases, with 12 bases between them.

With regard to this clone: Additional DNA sequences in this sample encode the identical CDR3. The rearrangement uses TRBV7-9 and TRBJ2-7; D unresolved. Germline V CDR1 and CDR2: SEHNR, FQNEAQ (reference sequence). V shed 1 base and J shed 0 bases, with 1 base lying between them. The CDR3 spans 12 residues. CDR3 DNA sequence: TGTGCCAGCAGCTTAGTCTCCTACGAGCAGTACTTC. It is translated as CASSLVSYEQYF.

The chain links TRBV19 to TRBJ2-1; TRBD2 matches 9 bases. The CDR3 consists of 15 residues. The germline CDR1 and CDR2 sequences are LNHDA and SQIVND (reference sequence). Germline trimming cut 5 bases from V and 5 bases from J; bases unmatched to any gene: 7. The CDR3 region is CASSDGGLANNEQFF. In DNA form, the CDR3 reads TGTGCCAGTAGTGACGGGGGACTAGCTAACAATGAGCAGTTCTTC.

This clone showed up just once. The CDR3, as DNA: TGTGCCTCGCAGGGAGAGTACGAGCAGTACTTC. Protein sequence: CASQGEYEQYF. This rearrangement joins TRBV30 to TRBJ2-7; TRBD1 or TRBD2 may be the D gene (5 bases each). Per the germline V gene, CDR1 is GTSNPN and CDR2 is SVGIG (reference sequence). The CDR3 totals 11 residues. The V end was cut by 7 bases, the J end by 4 bases, with 11 bases between.

The chain combines TRBV29-1 with TRBJ2-7, with D perhaps matching TRBD2 (6 bases). The V gene lost 2 bases and the J gene lost 3 bases, with 11 bases spanning the gap. This CDR3 spans 13 amino acids. Germline V gene lookup returns CDR1 SQVTM and CDR2 ANQGSEA. CDR3 bases: TGCAGCGTTGAAACGGGGGAGAGCTACGAGCAGTACTTC. This sequence encodes CSVETGESYEQYF.

The rearrangement links TRBV15 to TRBJ2-7, with 7 bases aligning to TRBD2. CDR1 and CDR2 (germline): LNHNV, YYDKDF (reference sequence). The CDR3 consists of 15 residues. V lost 0 bases to trimming and J lost 5 bases; unmatched junction nucleotides: 7. CDR3 in DNA: TGTGCCACCAGCAGAGAATGGACTAGTTCTCACGAGCAGTACTTC. Amino acid sequence: CATSREWTSSHEQYF.

CDR3: CASSFDPMGYGYTF. As DNA, the CDR3 is TGCGCCAGCAGCTTTGACCCGATGGGGTATGGCTACACCTTC. The chain couples TRBV5-1 to TRBJ1-2, with D uncertain. CDR3 length: 14 residues. V dropped 2 bases and J dropped 5 bases, with 13 bases sitting between them. CDR1 and CDR2 from the germline V gene are SGHRS and YFSETQ.

This clone was counted only a few times. The chain uses TRBV2 and TRBJ1-2; 7 bases agree with TRBD1. CDR1 and CDR2 (germline): SNHLY, FYNNEI. This CDR3 has 15 amino acids. With 1 base clipped from V and 6 bases from J, the junction kept 8 bases outside the gene matches. CDR3 nucleotide sequence: TGTGCCAGCAGTGAAGGACAGGGACCTTGGGATGGCTACACCTTC. It translates to CASSEGQGPWDGYTF.

This chain connects TRBV2 to TRBJ1-5, with a weak D call TRBD1 (6 bases). The germline V gene has CDR1 SNHLY and CDR2 FYNNEI. The CDR3 contains 16 residues. Trimming shortened V by 6 bases and J by 1 base, and 16 bases separated the two germline ends. The CDR3 coding sequence is TGTGCCAGCAGGAGAGGGGGGGAGGGAAGCAATCAGCCCCAGCATTTT. This sequence encodes CASRRGGEGSNQPQHF. Looking up the rest from reference TRBV2 and TRBJ1-5 gives the full variable domain: EPEVTQTPSHQVTQMGQEVILRCVPISNHLYFYWYRQILGQKVEFLVSFYNNEISEKSEIFDDQFSVERPDGSNFTLKIRSTKLEDSAMYFCASRRGGEGSNQPQHFGDGTRLSIL.

V gene TRBV29-1 combines with J gene TRBJ2-3; TRBD1 might be the D (5 bases). The germline V gene has CDR1 SQVTM and CDR2 ANQGSEA. The CDR3 sequence is 13 residues long. The germline V and J ends were trimmed by 4 bases and 5 bases, with 13 bases remaining between them. The CDR3 here is CSVVDIIQDTQYF. The CDR3 DNA reads as TGCAGCGTTGTGGACATAATCCAAGATACGCAGTATTTT.

Concerning this clone: The junction differs from germline at one of its ends, possibly a read error. The chain recombines TRBV6-5 with TRBJ1-2; weak D call: TRBD1 (5 bases). The length of the CDR3 is 15 residues. Per germline, CDR1 MNHEY and CDR2 SVGAGI. This CDR3 is CASSYQTVANYGCTF. The CDR3 DNA follows: TGTGCCAGCAGTTACCAGACAGTAGCTAACTATGGCTGCACCTTC.

The V and J genes are TRBV28 and TRBJ2-7, with D maybe TRBD2 (5 bases). The CDR3 sequence is 14 residues long. The germline CDR1 and CDR2 sequences are MDHEN and SYDVKM. V was shortened by 4 bases and J by 1 base, with 11 bases between the two germline ends. The CDR3 DNA follows: TGTGCCAGCAGTTCGCGGGCCATTTCCTACGAGCAGTACTTC. Its translation is CASSSRAISYEQYF.

This chain connects TRBV7-8 to TRBJ1-1; D ambiguous. The CDR3 loop spans 13 amino acids. Per the germline V gene, CDR1 is SGHVS and CDR2 is FQNEAQ. Trimming stripped 5 bases from V and 1 base from J, with 8 bases between. The CDR3: CASSMGRNTEAFF. The CDR3 DNA follows: TGTGCCAGCAGCATGGGGAGGAACACTGAAGCTTTCTTT.

The chain uses TRBV11-2 and TRBJ2-1; 13 bases line up with TRBD2. CDR1 and CDR2 from the germline V gene are SGHAT and FQNNGV. The CDR3 runs 15 residues. Losses at the gene ends were 5 bases for V and 8 bases for J; bases not matched to a gene: 6. The CDR3 is CASSQTSGRKDEQFF. CDR3 coding DNA: TGTGCCAGCAGCCAGACTAGCGGGAGGAAGGATGAGCAGTTCTTC.

This rearrangement joins TRBV5-1 to TRBJ1-4, with 8 bases fitting TRBD1. V lost 0 bases to trimming and J lost 1 base; unmatched junction nucleotides: 5. The CDR3 consists of 17 residues. Germline CDR1 and CDR2: SGHRS and YFSETQ. Here the CDR3 DNA reads TGCGCCAGCAGCTTGGTGACAGGGGCGAGAACTAATGAAAAACTGTTTTTT. It yields the protein CASSLVTGARTNEKLFF.

This rearrangement joins TRBV7-3 to TRBJ1-1; 11 bases line up with TRBD1. CDR3 size: 16 residues. Germline V lookup: CDR1 SGHTA, CDR2 FQGTGA. Trimming took 4 bases from V and 1 from J; bases not matched to a gene: 5. The CDR3: CASSWTGGKSNTEAFF. The CDR3 region has the DNA TGTGCCAGCAGCTGGACAGGGGGCAAGTCGAACACTGAAGCTTTCTTT.

The chain is built from TRBV18 and TRBJ1-1; 9 bases are shared with TRBD1. CDR3 length equals 17 residues. V lost 6 bases to trimming and J lost 3 bases; unmatched junction nucleotides: 14. The germline CDR1 and CDR2 sequences are KGHSH and LQKENI. CDR3 coding DNA: TGTGCCAGCTCTCTCCTTGGACAGGGGTCGGGGCACACTGAAGCTTTCTTT. Translating gives CASSLLGQGSGHTEAFF.

The rearrangement joins TRBV19 to TRBJ2-5; 11 nucleotides align to TRBD2. V lost 5 bases, J lost 2 bases, and 4 bases stayed unmatched. Germline-derived CDR1 and CDR2 are LNHDA and SQIVND (reference sequence). The CDR3 loop spans 15 amino acids. The CDR3 here is CASSGWTSGQETQYF. The CDR3 region has the DNA TGTGCCAGTAGTGGCTGGACTAGCGGGCAAGAGACCCAGTACTTC.

The chain has TRBV10-3 and TRBJ2-7; D ambiguous. Germline V CDR1 and CDR2: ENHRY, SYGVKD. V lost 0 bases to trimming and J lost 5 bases, with 11 bases between them. This CDR3 region has 14 residues. The CDR3 loop reads CAISESKGFDEQYF. In DNA, the CDR3 is TGTGCCATCAGTGAGTCGAAGGGATTCGACGAGCAGTACTTC.

This rearrangement joins TRBV7-7 to TRBJ2-2, with D perhaps matching TRBD1 (5 bases). V lost 5 bases, J lost 0 bases, and 10 bases lay in between. The CDR3 covers 15 residues. Germline CDR1 and CDR2: SSHAT and FNYEAQ (reference sequence). The chain's CDR3 is CASSPTASNTGELFF. CDR3 nucleotide sequence: TGTGCCAGCAGCCCGACAGCTTCGAACACCGGGGAGCTGTTTTTT.

The chain has TRBV5-4 and TRBJ2-7; 7 nucleotides match TRBD1. The CDR3 covers 14 residues. The junction had 6 bases not matched to a gene; V was cut back by 4 bases and J by 2 bases. Germline V gene data show CDR1 as SGHNT and CDR2 as YYREEE (reference sequence). The CDR3 nucleotides read TGTGCCAGCAGCGCAGGGGACAGTACCTACGAGCAGTACTTC. Protein sequence: CASSAGDSTYEQYF.

The rearrangement uses TRBV5-1 and TRBJ2-2, with TRBD2 matching over 10 bases. Germline V gene lookup returns CDR1 SGHRS and CDR2 YFSETQ. The CDR3 is 15 amino acids. Losses at the gene ends were 4 bases for V and 5 bases for J; bases not matched to a gene: 5. In nucleotides, the CDR3 is TGCGCCAGCAGCCATGGACTAGCGGAAACCGGGGAGCTGTTTTTT. As protein: CASSHGLAETGELFF.

CDR3 nucleotides: TGCGCCAGCAGTGATTATGTCGGTGGGAGTACGCAGTATTTT. It yields the protein CASSDYVGGSTQYF. V usage is TRBV10-2 and J usage is TRBJ2-3; D possibly corresponds to TRBD2 (5 bases). Trimming cost V 3 bases and J 8 bases, with 15 bases left between them. Germline V gene sequence: CDR1 WSHSY, CDR2 SAAADI. The CDR3 is 14 residues long.

V gene TRBV10-3 combines with J gene TRBJ2-5; 7 nucleotides match TRBD1. The CDR3 loop spans 15 amino acids. Germline lookup yields CDR1 ENHRY and CDR2 SYGVKD. The trim removed 3 bases at V and 7 bases at J, leaving 11 bases unmatched. As DNA, the CDR3 is TGTGCCATCAGTGACCGACAGGGTACAGATGGGACCCAGTACTTC. Protein product: CAISDRQGTDGTQYF.